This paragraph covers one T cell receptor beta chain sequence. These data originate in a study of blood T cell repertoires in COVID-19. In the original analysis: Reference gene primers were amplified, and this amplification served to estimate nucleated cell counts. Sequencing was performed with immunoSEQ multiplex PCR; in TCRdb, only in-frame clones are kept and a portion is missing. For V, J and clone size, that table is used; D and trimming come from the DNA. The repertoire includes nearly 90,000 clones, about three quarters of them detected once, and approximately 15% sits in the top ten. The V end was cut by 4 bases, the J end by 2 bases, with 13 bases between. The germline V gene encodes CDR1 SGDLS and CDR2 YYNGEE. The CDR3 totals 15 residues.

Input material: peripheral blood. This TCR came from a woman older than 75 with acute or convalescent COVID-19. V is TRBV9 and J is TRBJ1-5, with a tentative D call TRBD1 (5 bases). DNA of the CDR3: TGTGCCAGCAGCCCAGGTGGGGGGGGCAATCAGCCCCAGCATTTT. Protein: CASSPGGGGNQPQHF.